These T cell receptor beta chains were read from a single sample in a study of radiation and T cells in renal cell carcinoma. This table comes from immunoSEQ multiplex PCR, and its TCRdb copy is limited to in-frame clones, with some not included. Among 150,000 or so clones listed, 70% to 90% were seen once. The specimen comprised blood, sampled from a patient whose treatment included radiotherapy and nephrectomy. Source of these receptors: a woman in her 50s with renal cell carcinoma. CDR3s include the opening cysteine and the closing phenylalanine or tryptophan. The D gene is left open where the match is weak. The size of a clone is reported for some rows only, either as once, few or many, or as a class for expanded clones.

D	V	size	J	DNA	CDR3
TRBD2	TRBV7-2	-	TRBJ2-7	TGTGCCAGCAGCTTAGAACCGTGGACTAGCGGGTTCTCCTACGAGCAGTACTTC	CASSLEPWTSGFSYEQYF
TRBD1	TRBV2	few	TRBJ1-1	TGTGCCAGCAGTGAAGCGAACAGGGGCGACACTGAAGCTTTCTTT	CASSEANRGDTEAFF
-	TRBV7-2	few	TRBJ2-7	TGTGCCAGCAGCTTAGGGGACTCCTACGAGCAGTACTTC	CASSLGDSYEQYF
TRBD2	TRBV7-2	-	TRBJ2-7	TGTGCCAGCAGCTTGACTAGCGGGAGAATGTCCTACGAGCAGTACTTC	CASSLTSGRMSYEQYF
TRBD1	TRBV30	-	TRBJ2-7	TGTGCCTGGAGGACGGGACAGGGGGGGTACGAGCAGTACTTC	CAWRTGQGGYEQYF
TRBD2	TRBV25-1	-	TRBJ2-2	TGTGCCAGCAGTGACTTGACTAGCGGGAACACCGGGGAGCTGTTTTTT	CASSDLTSGNTGELFF
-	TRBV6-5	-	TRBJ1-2	TGTGCCAGCGGGGAAGGGGTCTATGGCTACACCTTC	CASGEGVYGYTF
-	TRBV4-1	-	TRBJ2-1	TGCGCCAGCAGCCAGGGGGGGCGCAATGAGCAGTTCTTC	CASSQGGRNEQFF
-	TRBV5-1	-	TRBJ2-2	TGCGCCAGCAGTTTACGGCACACCGGGGAGCTGTTTTTT	CASSLRHTGELFF
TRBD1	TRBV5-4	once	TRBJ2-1	TGTGCCAGCAGCGACCGGTCAGGGGGCAATGAGCAGTTCTTC	CASSDRSGGNEQFF
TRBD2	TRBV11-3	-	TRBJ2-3	TGTGCCAGCAGCTTAGAAATGAGCGGGGGGGCCGCAGATACGCAGTATTTT	CASSLEMSGGAADTQYF
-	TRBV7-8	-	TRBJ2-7	TGTGCCAGCAGCTTAGTGGGGATCGAGCAGTACTTC	CASSLVGIEQYF
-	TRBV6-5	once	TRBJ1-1	TGTGCCAGCGGTCCCAGGGGTGCTTTCTTT	CASGPRGAFF
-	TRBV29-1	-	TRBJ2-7	TGCAGCGTTGACTCGCAGGTTTCTCCCTACGAGCAGTACTTC	CSVDSQVSPYEQYF
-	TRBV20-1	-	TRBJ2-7	TGCAGTGCTAGGGCCTCCTACGAGCAGTACTTC	CSARASYEQYF
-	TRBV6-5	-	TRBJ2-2	TGTGCCAGCAGACGACCCGGGCCGAACACCGGGGAGCTGTTTTTT	CASRRPGPNTGELFF
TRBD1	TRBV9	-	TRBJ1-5	TGTGCCAGCAGCGTACGGGACAGCTTCAATCAGCCCCAGCATTTT	CASSVRDSFNQPQHF
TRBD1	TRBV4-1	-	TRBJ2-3	TGCGCCAGCAGCCTCTCAGGTCGACAGGGAAACACAGATACGCAGTATTTT	CASSLSGRQGNTDTQYF
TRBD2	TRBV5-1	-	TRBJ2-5	TGCGCCAGCAGCCCTAGCGGGGGGCCTCAAGAGACCCAGTACTTC	CASSPSGGPQETQYF
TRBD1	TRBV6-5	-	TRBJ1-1	TGTGCCAGCAGAGCAGGGGGAACGAACACTGAAGCTTTCTTT	CASRAGGTNTEAFF
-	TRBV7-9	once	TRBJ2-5	TGTGCCAGCAGCTCGCTAGAAAAAGAGACCCAGTACTTC	CASSSLEKETQYF
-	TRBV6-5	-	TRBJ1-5	TGTGCCAGCAGGGGGGGGGATCAGCCCCAGCATTTT	CASRGGDQPQHF
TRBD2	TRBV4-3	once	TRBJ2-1	TGCGCCAGCAGCCCTCAGACCGGGACTACAGACAATGAGCAGTTCTTC	CASSPQTGTTDNEQFF
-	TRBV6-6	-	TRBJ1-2	TGTGCCAGCAGTTACTCGAGGGGGTATGGCTACACCTTC	CASSYSRGYGYTF
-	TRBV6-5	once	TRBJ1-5	TGTGCCAGCAGTAACGCGGTGGCCTCCCATTTT	CASSNAVASHF
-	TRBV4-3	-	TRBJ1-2	TGCGCCAGCAGCCAACTGGGGATAAACTATGGCTACACCTTC	CASSQLGINYGYTF
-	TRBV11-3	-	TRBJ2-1	TGTGCCAGCAGCGGAGCGGGTCGTGGGTACAATGAGCAGTTCTTC	CASSGAGRGYNEQFF
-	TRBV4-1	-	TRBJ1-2	TGCGCCAGCAGCCGAGGGCCATCGACAGGCGATAACTATGGCTACACCTTC	CASSRGPSTGDNYGYTF
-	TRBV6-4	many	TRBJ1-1	TGTGCCAGCAGCCGAGAGACAGGCAGGGAAGCTTTCTTT	CASSRETGREAFF